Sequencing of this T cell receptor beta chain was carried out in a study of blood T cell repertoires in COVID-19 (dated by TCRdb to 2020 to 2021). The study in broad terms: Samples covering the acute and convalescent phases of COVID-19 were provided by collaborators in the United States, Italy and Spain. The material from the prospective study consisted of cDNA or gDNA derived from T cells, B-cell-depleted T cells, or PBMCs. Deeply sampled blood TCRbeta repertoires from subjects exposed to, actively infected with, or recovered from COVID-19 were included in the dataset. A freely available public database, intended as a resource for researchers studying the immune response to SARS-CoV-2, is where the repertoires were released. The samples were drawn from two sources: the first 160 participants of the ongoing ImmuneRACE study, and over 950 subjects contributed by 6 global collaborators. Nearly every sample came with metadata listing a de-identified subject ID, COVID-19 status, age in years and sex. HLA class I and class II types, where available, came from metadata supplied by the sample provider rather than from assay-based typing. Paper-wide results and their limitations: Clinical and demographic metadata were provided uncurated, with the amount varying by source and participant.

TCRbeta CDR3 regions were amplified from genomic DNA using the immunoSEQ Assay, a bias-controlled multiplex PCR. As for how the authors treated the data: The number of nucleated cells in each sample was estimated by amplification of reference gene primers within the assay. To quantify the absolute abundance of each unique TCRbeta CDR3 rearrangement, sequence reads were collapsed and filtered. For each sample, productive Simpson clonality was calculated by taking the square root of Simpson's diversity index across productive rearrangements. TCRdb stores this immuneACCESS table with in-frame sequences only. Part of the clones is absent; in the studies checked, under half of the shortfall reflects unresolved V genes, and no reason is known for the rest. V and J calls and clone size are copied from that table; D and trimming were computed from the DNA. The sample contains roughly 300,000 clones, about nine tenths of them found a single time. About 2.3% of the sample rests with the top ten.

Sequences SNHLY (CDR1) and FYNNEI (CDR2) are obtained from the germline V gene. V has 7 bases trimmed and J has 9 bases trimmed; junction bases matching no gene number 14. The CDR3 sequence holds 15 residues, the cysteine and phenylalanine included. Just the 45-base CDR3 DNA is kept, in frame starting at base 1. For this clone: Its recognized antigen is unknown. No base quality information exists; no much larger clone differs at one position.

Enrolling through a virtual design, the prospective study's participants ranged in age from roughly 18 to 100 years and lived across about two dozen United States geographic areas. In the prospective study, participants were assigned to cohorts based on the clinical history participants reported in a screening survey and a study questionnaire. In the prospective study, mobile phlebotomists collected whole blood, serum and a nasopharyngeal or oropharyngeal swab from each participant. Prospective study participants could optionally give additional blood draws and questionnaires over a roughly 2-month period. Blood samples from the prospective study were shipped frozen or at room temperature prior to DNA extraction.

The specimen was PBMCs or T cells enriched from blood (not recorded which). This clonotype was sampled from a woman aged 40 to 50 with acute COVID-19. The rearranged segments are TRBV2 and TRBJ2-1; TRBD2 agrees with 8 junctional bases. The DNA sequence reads TGTGCCAGCAACCCTAGGCTAGCGGGTCGGAGTGAGCAGTTCTTC. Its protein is CASNPRLAGRSEQFF.